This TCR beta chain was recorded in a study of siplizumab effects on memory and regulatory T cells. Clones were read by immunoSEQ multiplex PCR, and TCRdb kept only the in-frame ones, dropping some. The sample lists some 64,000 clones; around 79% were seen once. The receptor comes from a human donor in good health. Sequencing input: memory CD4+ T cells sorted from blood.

In DNA, the CDR3 is TGTGCCAGCAGCTTGGAGGGGCCGAGCCGCGAGCAGTACTTC. This codes for CASSLEGPSREQYF. The rearrangement uses TRBV5-5 and TRBJ2-7, with a tentative D call TRBD1 (5 bases). The V end was cut by 0 bases, the J end by 6 bases, with 13 bases between. CDR3 length: 14 residues. The germline V gene encodes CDR1 SGHKS and CDR2 YYEKEE (reference sequence).